Each of the 4 T cell receptor beta chains below was sequenced from the same sample in a study of T cell responses to AZD1222 COVID-19 vaccine. Generated by immunoSEQ multiplex PCR, the TCRdb table keeps only in-frame clones and is missing some. The data show fewer than 150,000 clones, 87% seen once. The sequences come from peripheral blood, collected on day 0 of AZD1222 vaccination. These receptors originate from an adult in good health.

The V call is TRBV27, the J call TRBJ2-7; a weak D match, TRBD1 (5 bases). CDR1 and CDR2 from the germline V gene are MNHEY and SMNVEV (reference sequence). This CDR3 has 14 amino acids. The V gene lost 1 base and the J gene lost 2 bases, with 9 bases spanning the gap. The CDR3 loop is CASSLYKGPYEQYF. The CDR3, as DNA: TGTGCCAGCAGTTTATATAAGGGGCCCTACGAGCAGTACTTC.

The chain combines TRBV10-2 with TRBJ2-5, with 8 bases aligning to TRBD2. V lost 2 bases and J lost 7; bases outside the gene matches: 9. CDR1 and CDR2 (germline): WSHSY, SAAADI. This CDR3 comprises 15 residues. The CDR3 region has the DNA TGCGCCAGCAGTGAGATCGGGGGCCGGGAGGGGACCCAGTACTTC. It translates to CASSEIGGREGTQYF.

The chain is built from TRBV9 and TRBJ2-7, with D perhaps being TRBD1 or TRBD2 (6 bases each). The CDR3 runs 15 residues. V was cut by 4 bases and J by 2 bases, with 16 bases left in between. Germline V gene sequence: CDR1 SGDLS, CDR2 YYNGEE. CDR3 residues: CASSSGGGHTYEQYF. CDR3 bases: TGTGCCAGCAGCTCCGGAGGGGGTCACACCTACGAGCAGTACTTC.

The chain is built from TRBV19 and TRBJ2-7, with TRBD1 as a possible D gene (6 bases). The CDR3 has 14 amino acids. Germline CDR1 is LNHDA and CDR2 is SQIVND (reference sequence). The ends were cut back, 3 bases at V and 0 bases at J, with 9 bases in the middle. The CDR3 protein is CASSIQGSSYEQYF. In DNA form, the CDR3 reads TGTGCCAGTAGTATTCAGGGGAGCTCCTACGAGCAGTACTTC. The complete variable domain, with remaining parts taken from reference TRBV19 and TRBJ2-7, reads DGGITQSPKYLFRKEGQNVTLSCEQNLNHDAMYWYRQDPGQGLRLIYYSQIVNDFQKGDIAEGYSVSREKKESFPLTVTSAQKNPTAFYLCASSIQGSSYEQYFGPGTRLTVT.